This entry lists 6 T cell receptor beta chains sequenced from one sample in a study of T cell changes during pregnancy in multiple sclerosis. Some clones are missing from TCRdb's copy, which holds only in-frame ones; the method was immunoSEQ multiplex PCR. The sample includes roughly 100,000 clones, roughly 92% of them seen just once. The sequences come from peripheral blood, collected after pregnancy. These receptors all stem from a female donor with multiple sclerosis, enrolled in a pregnancy study.

This rearrangement joins TRBV4-3 to TRBJ2-1, with a possible D match to TRBD1 (6 bases). The germline CDR1 and CDR2 sequences are LGHNA and YSLEER. The CDR3 covers 15 residues. The V gene lost 6 bases and the J gene lost 5 bases, with 17 bases spanning the gap. The CDR3 reads CASSSPGTTNNEQFF. CDR3 coding DNA: TGCGCCAGCAGTTCCCCCGGGACAACGAACAATGAGCAGTTCTTC.

This chain connects TRBV5-1 to TRBJ2-5; 8 nucleotides match TRBD2. V shed 4 bases, J shed 5 bases, and the junction held 7 bases outside the gene matches. The CDR3 length is 14 residues. Germline lookup yields CDR1 SGHRS and CDR2 YFSETQ. CDR3 DNA: TGCGCCAGCAGCGCATCCGGGACTAGGGAGACCCAGTACTTC. It translates to CASSASGTRETQYF.

The genes are TRBV6-6 and TRBJ1-5, with 7 nucleotides matching TRBD1. Trimming removed 0 bases from V and 2 bases from J; junction bases left unmatched: 4. This CDR3 comprises 16 residues. Germline-derived CDR1 and CDR2 are MNHNY and SVGAGI (reference sequence). As DNA, the CDR3 is TGTGCCAGCAGTTACTCCCCCAGGGGGGGCAATCAGCCCCAGCATTTT. Translation gives CASSYSPRGGNQPQHF.

J is TRBJ2-3 and V is TRBV27; 7 bases map to TRBD2. V was pared by 5 bases and J by 0 bases, with 11 bases of the junction left unmatched. The CDR3 length is 17 residues. The germline CDR1 and CDR2 sequences are MNHEY and SMNVEV (reference sequence). As DNA, the CDR3 is TGTGCCAGCAGTCCCCCCCGGGGGGTCCCTAGCACAGATACGCAGTATTTT. It specifies CASSPPRGVPSTDTQYF.

A single count supports this clone. This sequence joins TRBV6-5 and TRBJ2-3; TRBD1 agrees at 9 bases. Germline values: CDR1 MNHEY, CDR2 SVGAGI. The CDR3 runs to 14 residues. V lost 5 bases, J lost 5 bases, and 5 bases stayed unmatched. The CDR3 DNA sequence: TGTGCCAGCAGTGCGGGACAGGGTAAAGATACGCAGTATTTT. It yields the protein CASSAGQGKDTQYF.

The V gene is TRBV6-1, the J gene TRBJ1-1; possibly TRBD1 for D (6 bases). V lost 2 bases to trimming and J lost 11 bases, with 21 bases between them. The CDR3 consists of 15 residues. CDR1 MNHNS and CDR2 SASEGT come from the germline V gene. CDR3 region: CASSEPSRDTGRAFF. As DNA, the CDR3 is TGTGCCAGCAGTGAACCGTCCCGGGACACTGGGCGGGCTTTCTTT.